One sample yielded the 25 T cell receptor beta chains listed below, sequenced in a study. TCRdb used MiXCR to reprocess the RT-PCR reads, holding one entry per CDR3 protein. The sample lists 650,000 to 800,000 distinct CDR3 sequences; over 12% were seen once. Specimen: memory CD4+ T cells from blood. The receptors originated from a female donor in good health, serving as a healthy control.

This clonotype was detected ten times or more. The chain carries TRBV9 and TRBJ2-7; possible D gene TRBD2, 6 bases. Germline CDR1 and CDR2: SGDLS and YYNGEE. This CDR3 is built from 15 residues. V lost 3 bases, J lost 5 bases, and 18 bases lay in between. The CDR3 spells CASSAQPGLVDEQYF. CDR3 coding DNA: TGTGCCAGCAGCGCTCAGCCGGGACTTGTCGACGAGCAGTACTTC.

This clonotype was observed a handful of times. This chain connects TRBV20-1 to TRBJ1-2; 9 bases line up with TRBD1. This CDR3 spans 12 amino acids. Trimming cost V 6 bases and J 9 bases; bases outside gene matches: 8. The germline V gene encodes CDR1 DFQATT and CDR2 SNEGSKA (reference sequence). CDR3 sequence reads: CSAPGQGMSYTF. As DNA, the CDR3 is TGCAGTGCCCCGGGACAGGGTATGAGCTACACCTTC.

There are a few counts of this clonotype. V usage is TRBV10-3 and J usage is TRBJ2-1; maybe TRBD1 (5 bases). Deletions cut 3 bases from V and 8 bases from J, with 5 bases between. Germline CDR1 and CDR2: ENHRY and SYGVKD. There are 11 residues in the CDR3. The CDR3 spells CAISEQDEQFF. CDR3 DNA: TGTGCCATCAGTGAACAGGATGAGCAGTTCTTC.

In its sample, this clonotype was seen a few times. J is TRBJ2-1 and V is TRBV5-1, with D perhaps TRBD1 (6 bases). Germline CDR1 is SGHRS and CDR2 is YFSETQ. The V gene lost 3 bases and the J gene lost 6 bases, with 16 bases spanning the gap. The CDR3 loop spans 15 amino acids. The CDR3 spells CASSSGGHRGNEQFF. DNA for the CDR3: TGCGCCAGCAGCTCTGGGGGACACCGAGGCAATGAGCAGTTCTTC. Full variable domain (missing parts from reference TRBV5-1 and TRBJ2-1): KAGVTQTPRYLIKTRGQQVTLSCSPISGHRSVSWYQQTPGQGLQFLFEYFSETQRNKGNFPGRFSGRQFSNSRSEMNVSTLELGDSALYLCASSSGGHRGNEQFFGPGTRLTVL.

This clonotype was found a few times. The chain links TRBV9 to TRBJ2-1; 7 bases are a match to TRBD2. Germline V gives CDR1 SGDLS, CDR2 YYNGEE. CDR3 length: 18 residues. V shed 1 base, J shed 7 bases, and the junction held 17 bases outside the gene matches. The CDR3: CASSVSLPHAGEVNEQFF. The CDR3, as DNA: TGTGCCAGCAGCGTATCCCTTCCTCATGCGGGAGAAGTGAATGAGCAGTTCTTC. Full variable domain (missing parts from reference TRBV9 and TRBJ2-1): DSGVTQTPKHLITATGQRVTLRCSPRSGDLSVYWYQQSLDQGLQFLIQYYNGEERAKGNILERFSAQQFPDLHSELNLSSLELGDSALYFCASSVSLPHAGEVNEQFFGPGTRLTVL.

This clonotype has ten or more counts. The chain recombines TRBV20-1 with TRBJ2-5; the D is unclear. Germline values: CDR1 DFQATT, CDR2 SNEGSKA (reference sequence). This CDR3 is 13 amino acids long. V lost 5 bases, J lost 1 base, and 11 bases lay in between. The CDR3 protein is CSAGPSRQETQYF. CDR3 nucleotide sequence: TGCAGTGCTGGCCCCAGCCGCCAAGAGACCCAGTACTTC.

The chain joins TRBV4-3 to TRBJ2-7; 13 bases align to TRBD2. CDR3 length equals 18 residues. After removal of 2 bases from V and 4 bases from J, the junction contained 11 bases not matched to a gene. Per the germline V gene, CDR1 is LGHNA and CDR2 is YSLEER. The CDR3 here is CASSQRLAGGLAPYEQYF. DNA for the CDR3: TGCGCCAGCAGCCAAAGACTAGCGGGAGGTTTGGCCCCATACGAGCAGTACTTC.

This rearrangement joins TRBV20-1 to TRBJ2-2; 12 bases map to TRBD2. The germline V gene has CDR1 DFQATT and CDR2 SNEGSKA (reference sequence). There are 15 residues in the CDR3. Losses at the gene ends were 5 bases for V and 7 bases for J; bases not matched to a gene: 8. CDR3 loop: CSAELAGGPGGELFF. As DNA, the CDR3 is TGCAGTGCTGAGCTAGCGGGAGGGCCCGGCGGGGAGCTGTTTTTT.

The V gene is TRBV7-3, the J gene TRBJ2-1; 10 positions agree with TRBD2. There are 13 residues in the CDR3. Germline V gene sequence: CDR1 SGHTA, CDR2 FQGTGA. The J segment lost 16 bases and the V segment lost 7 bases, leaving 13 bases of the junction unmatched. The CDR3 region has the DNA TGTGCCAGCACCCCGGGGCCGGGACTAGCGTTATTCTTC. Translating it yields CASTPGPGLALFF.

V and J are TRBV7-2 and TRBJ2-7, with 8 bases matching TRBD1. The junction had 11 bases not matched to a gene; V was cut back by 5 bases and J by 2 bases. The germline gives CDR1 SGHTA, CDR2 FQGNSA. The CDR3 contains 16 residues. This CDR3 reads CASSDPRTGNTYEQYF. In DNA form, the CDR3 reads TGTGCCAGCAGCGATCCTCGGACAGGGAACACCTACGAGCAGTACTTC. The full variable domain, completed using reference TRBV7-2 and TRBJ2-7, is GAGVSQSPSNKVTEKGKDVELRCDPISGHTALYWYRQSLGQGLEFLIYFQGNSAPDKSGLPSDRFSAERTGGSVSTLTIQRTQQEDSAVYLCASSDPRTGNTYEQYFGPGTRLTVT.

This clonotype was recorded many times. V usage is TRBV28 and J usage is TRBJ2-7; D may be TRBD1 or TRBD2 (5 bases each). V was cut by 8 bases and J by 0 bases, with 20 bases left in between. The CDR3 extends over 16 amino acids. Germline V gene lookup returns CDR1 MDHEN and CDR2 SYDVKM. CDR3 sequence (DNA): TGTGCCAGCCGCTCGAGTGGGGCGGGTCTCTCCTACGAGCAGTACTTC. Translating gives CASRSSGAGLSYEQYF.

The chain has TRBV7-9 and TRBJ1-1; D uncertain. Germline CDR1 and CDR2: SEHNR and FQNEAQ (reference sequence). The V and J ends lost 5 bases and 1 base respectively, with 11 bases between them. CDR3 size: 14 residues. DNA for the CDR3: TGTGCCAGCAGCCGGGTCCGAGGGAACACTGAAGCTTTCTTT. Its translation is CASSRVRGNTEAFF.

This clonotype has a handful of counts. This chain joins TRBV5-1 and TRBJ2-6; D unclear. There are 16 residues in the CDR3. V was trimmed by 0 bases and J by 1 base, leaving 8 bases between them. Germline-derived CDR1 and CDR2 are SGHRS and YFSETQ. CDR3 in amino acids: CASSLGHQSGANVLTF. CDR3 DNA sequence: TGCGCCAGCAGCTTGGGACACCAGTCTGGGGCCAACGTCCTGACTTTC.

This clonotype was counted between two and nine times. J is TRBJ1-6 and V is TRBV4-3, with D unclear. The CDR3 runs to 15 residues. Germline-derived CDR1 and CDR2 are LGHNA and YSLEER. Trimming removed 0 bases at V and 5 bases at J, with 8 bases between. Written as DNA, the CDR3 is TGCGCCAGCAGCCAAGATGGGAGTAATAATTCACCCCTCCACTTT. Translation: CASSQDGSNNSPLHF.

This clonotype was seen at least ten times. V and J are TRBV7-6 and TRBJ1-4; tentatively, D is TRBD1 (5 bases). CDR1 and CDR2 (germline): SGHVS, FNYEAQ. Deletions cut 5 bases from V and 8 bases from J, with 18 bases between. The CDR3 extends over 15 amino acids. As DNA, the CDR3 is TGTGCCAGCAGCCAGATGATCGGGGGTACAGAAAAACTGTTTTTT. Translating it yields CASSQMIGGTEKLFF.

CDR3 nucleotide sequence: TGCAGTGCTAGGAGTCCACTAGCGGTCGTATCTTACAATGAGCAGTTCTTC. Its translation is CSARSPLAVVSYNEQFF. The chain couples TRBV20-1 to TRBJ2-1; 8 bases are a match to TRBD2. CDR1 DFQATT and CDR2 SNEGSKA come from the germline V gene (reference sequence). The V and J ends lost 3 bases and 4 bases, in that order; junction bases with no gene match: 14. The CDR3 is made up of 17 amino acids.

This clonotype was observed a few times. The chain carries TRBV7-2 and TRBJ1-4; 7 bases are a match to TRBD1. CDR3 length equals 15 residues. Germline V lookup: CDR1 SGHTA, CDR2 FQGNSA. Trimming removed 4 bases from V and 8 bases from J; junction bases left unmatched: 10. The CDR3 region has the DNA TGTGCCAGCAGCTCTAGGGGGCAGGGTAGAGAAAAACTGTTTTTT. This codes for CASSSRGQGREKLFF.

There are many counts of this clonotype. The CDR3 nucleotides read TGTGCCAGCAGCTTATCTGACAATGAGCAGTTCTTC. This sequence encodes CASSLSDNEQFF. The V and J genes are TRBV7-2 and TRBJ2-1; no clear D. Germline loops: CDR1 SGHTA, CDR2 FQGNSA. The length of the CDR3 is 12 residues. V lost 2 bases to trimming and J lost 5 bases, with 4 bases between them. The full variable domain, its missing parts supplied by reference TRBV7-2 and TRBJ2-1, is GAGVSQSPSNKVTEKGKDVELRCDPISGHTALYWYRQSLGQGLEFLIYFQGNSAPDKSGLPSDRFSAERTGGSVSTLTIQRTQQEDSAVYLCASSLSDNEQFFGPGTRLTVL.

Comments on this clonotype: At one boundary the junction diverges from the germline segment, which might be a read error. The chain joins TRBV7-7 to TRBJ2-1; TRBD1 matches at 11 bases. The CDR3 contains 15 residues. Germline V gene data show CDR1 as SSHAT and CDR2 as FNYEAQ (reference sequence). The DNA of the CDR3 is TGTGCTAGCAGCTCCTCCCGGGACAGGGGGATTGAGCAGTTCTTC. Its translation is CASSSSRDRGIEQFF.

This clonotype appeared a few times. The chain has TRBV20-1 and TRBJ2-3; 7 bases map to TRBD2. Germline CDR1 and CDR2: DFQATT and SNEGSKA (reference sequence). V lost 1 base and J lost 9; bases outside the gene matches: 10. The CDR3 is 14 residues long. CDR3: CSARVETSLKTQYF. CDR3 DNA: TGCAGTGCTAGAGTGGAGACTAGCTTAAAGACGCAGTATTTT.

This clonotype was counted ten times or more. The rearrangement uses TRBV11-2 and TRBJ2-5; D may correspond to TRBD1 or TRBD2 (5 bases each). Germline V gives CDR1 SGHAT, CDR2 FQNNGV. This CDR3 is 15 amino acids long. V dropped 1 base and J dropped 0 bases, with 9 bases sitting between them. The DNA for the CDR3 is TGTGCCAGCAGCTTAGGAGGGACGTACCAAGAGACCCAGTACTTC. The encoded protein is CASSLGGTYQETQYF.

The table lists this clonotype with many counts. The genes are TRBV7-2 and TRBJ2-7; unclear D gene. V shed 2 bases and J shed 5 bases, with 22 bases lying between them. Germline V gene lookup returns CDR1 SGHTA and CDR2 FQGNSA. The CDR3 contains 17 residues. CDR3 nucleotides: TGTGCCAGCAGCTTACAATTAGGCGCGGTAGCTATCGACGAGCAGTACTTC. It translates to CASSLQLGAVAIDEQYF.

This clonotype was counted only a few times. V usage is TRBV5-1 and J usage is TRBJ2-5; D might be TRBD2 (5 bases). From germline, CDR1 is SGHRS and CDR2 YFSETQ. This CDR3 is built from 14 residues. Trimming took 0 bases from V and 5 from J, leaving 11 bases between them. CDR3 sequence (DNA): TGCGCCAGCAGCTTGGAGAGGGTAGGGGAGACCCAGTACTTC. Translated, it gives CASSLERVGETQYF. The full variable domain, in which reference TRBV5-1 and TRBJ2-5 provide the parts outside the CDR3, is KAGVTQTPRYLIKTRGQQVTLSCSPISGHRSVSWYQQTPGQGLQFLFEYFSETQRNKGNFPGRFSGRQFSNSRSEMNVSTLELGDSALYLCASSLERVGETQYFGPGTRLLVL.

This clonotype was found a few times. V is TRBV4-2 and J is TRBJ2-7; tentatively, D is TRBD1 or TRBD2 (5 bases each). The CDR3 has 16 residues. Germline lookup yields CDR1 LGHNA and CDR2 YNFKEQ. V was pared by 0 bases and J by 2 bases, with 14 bases between. CDR3 sequence: CASSQERGQGPYEQYF. For the CDR3, the DNA is TGTGCCAGCAGCCAAGAGCGCGGTCAGGGACCCTACGAGCAGTACTTC.

This chain connects TRBV6-1 to TRBJ1-5; D uncertain. This CDR3 region has 13 residues. Deletions cut 7 bases from V and 0 bases from J, with 7 bases between. Germline V gene data show CDR1 as MNHNS and CDR2 as SASEGT. CDR3 DNA sequence: TGTGCCAGCACCTTTAATAGCAATCAGCCCCAGCATTTT. It specifies CASTFNSNQPQHF.